The 9 T cell receptor beta chains below were found in one sample sequenced in a study of cytomegalovirus exposure and HLA in healthy donors. Assay used: immunoSEQ multiplex PCR; TCRdb lists only in-frame clones, some missing. The sample carries about 73,000 clones, roughly 90% recorded once. The sequenced sample consisted of PBMCs. These TCRs come from a woman younger than 35 in good health and CMV-seropositive.

The chain joins TRBV5-8 to TRBJ1-6; 10 nucleotides match TRBD1. The germline V gene has CDR1 SGHTS and CDR2 YDEGEE. The CDR3 totals 15 residues. After removal of 4 bases from V and 9 bases from J, the junction contained 7 bases not matched to a gene. The CDR3 bases are TGTGCCAGCAGCGCCTGGACAGGGGGGATTTCACCCCTCCACTTT. This sequence encodes CASSAWTGGISPLHF.

The V and J genes are TRBV19 and TRBJ1-3; TRBD1 is a possible D gene (5 bases). V was clipped by 2 bases and J by 2 bases, with 7 bases between them. From germline, CDR1 is LNHDA and CDR2 SQIVND (reference sequence). The CDR3 consists of 14 residues. In DNA form, the CDR3 reads TGTGCCAGTAGTATATACAGGACTGGAAACACCATATATTTT. Translating it yields CASSIYRTGNTIYF.

V is TRBV4-1 and J is TRBJ1-5; tentative D call: TRBD1 (6 bases). Trimming took 0 bases from V and 7 from J, leaving 13 bases between them. Germline CDR1 is MGHRA and CDR2 is YSYEKL. The CDR3 is 15 residues long. The CDR3 DNA reads as TGCGCCAGCAGCCAAGATCGGCAGGGGCGGCAGCCCCAGCATTTT. Translating gives CASSQDRQGRQPQHF.

The V gene is TRBV30, the J gene TRBJ2-7, with 7 positions matching TRBD2. The V gene end was trimmed by 4 bases and the J gene end by 1 base; junction bases not matched to a gene: 7. The V gene's germline CDR1 is GTSNPN and CDR2 SVGIG (reference sequence). The CDR3 extends over 14 amino acids. The CDR3 region is CAWNRGERSYEQYF. In nucleotides, the CDR3 is TGTGCCTGGAATCGGGGGGAGCGATCCTACGAGCAGTACTTC.

The chain carries TRBV18 and TRBJ2-2, with a tentative D call TRBD1 (6 bases). This CDR3 contains 15 residues. CDR1 and CDR2 (germline): KGHSH, LQKENI. Trimming stripped 5 bases from V and 1 base from J, with 11 bases between. CDR3 DNA sequence: TGTGCCAGCTCAAACCGGGACATGAACACCGGGGAGCTGTTTTTT. It encodes CASSNRDMNTGELFF.

This chain links TRBV28 with TRBJ1-2; 8 nucleotides agree with TRBD1. The length of the CDR3 is 12 residues. Losses at the gene ends were 6 bases for V and 12 bases for J; bases not matched to a gene: 9. The germline CDR1 and CDR2 sequences are MDHEN and SYDVKM. CDR3 sequence reads: CASSRDRGGNTF. CDR3 sequence (DNA): TGTGCCAGCAGCAGAGACAGGGGTGGAAACACCTTC.

The V and J genes are TRBV28 and TRBJ2-7, with D hard to call. Looked up from germline, CDR1 is MDHEN and CDR2 is SYDVKM. V lost 0 bases, J lost 7 bases, and 13 bases lay in between. There are 14 residues in the CDR3. The CDR3 DNA reads as TGTGCCAGCAGTTTATGGGCACAGAATCATGAGCAGTACTTC. Protein sequence: CASSLWAQNHEQYF.

The chain links TRBV6-5 to TRBJ2-7; no definite D call. The ends were cut back, 2 bases at V and 4 bases at J, with 6 bases in the middle. CDR3 size: 12 residues. Germline V gene data show CDR1 as MNHEY and CDR2 as SVGAGI. The DNA for the CDR3 is TGTGCCAGCAGTTACAGAGGTTACGAGCAGTACTTC. It translates to CASSYRGYEQYF.

V usage is TRBV15 and J usage is TRBJ1-5, with 7 bases that match TRBD1. CDR3 size: 17 residues. The ends lost 2 bases at V and 1 base at J; junction bases unmatched: 8. CDR1 and CDR2 (germline): LNHNV, YYDKDF (reference sequence). The chain's CDR3 is CATSRLTDRVSNQPQHF. CDR3 coding DNA: TGTGCCACCAGCAGACTTACCGACAGGGTCAGCAATCAGCCCCAGCATTTT.